Each of the 20 T cell receptor beta chains below was sequenced from the same sample in a study of blood T cell repertoires in COVID-19. The table came from immunoSEQ multiplex PCR; TCRdb's copy has only in-frame clones and leaves some out. This sample carries under 250,000 clones, approximately 91% of them seen once, and the ten largest clones take about 6.3%. Sample: peripheral blood. The receptors stem from a man aged 60 to 75 who had recovered from COVID-19.

The rearrangement joins TRBV11-3 to TRBJ2-5; no firm D call. CDR1 is SGHNT and CDR2 is YENEEA in the germline V gene. This CDR3 is built from 13 residues. Trimming pared 4 bases from V and 4 bases from J, leaving 10 bases between. CDR3 amino acids: CASSSDTGETQYF. Written as DNA, the CDR3 is TGTGCCAGCAGCTCCGACACTGGAGAGACCCAGTACTTC.

The chain employs TRBV4-1 and TRBJ2-7; the D gene is possibly TRBD2 (6 bases). Germline loops: CDR1 MGHRA, CDR2 YSYEKL. CDR3 size: 15 residues. V lost 3 bases, J lost 4 bases, and 16 bases lay in between. The CDR3 protein is CASSHPGRGIYEQYF. DNA for the CDR3: TGCGCCAGCAGCCACCCCGGGCGCGGGATATACGAGCAGTACTTC.

V gene TRBV6-2 or TRBV6-3 combines with J gene TRBJ2-1; no reliable D call. V was trimmed by 5 bases and J by 9 bases, leaving 11 bases between them. Germline CDR1 is MNHEY and CDR2 is SVGEGT. The CDR3 consists of 12 residues. The CDR3 loop reads CASSPFRGEQFF. Written as DNA, the CDR3 is TGTGCCAGCAGTCCCTTCAGAGGTGAGCAGTTCTTC.

This chain connects TRBV9 to TRBJ1-3, with D maybe TRBD1 (6 bases). CDR1 and CDR2 from the germline V gene are SGDLS and YYNGEE. This CDR3 comprises 15 residues. V was trimmed by 7 bases and J by 1 base, leaving 15 bases between them. The CDR3 DNA reads TGTGCCAGCGGCCAAGGGGGGGGTTCTGGAAACACCATATATTTT. Translating it yields CASGQGGGSGNTIYF.

In this sample, this clone turned up a few times. The rearrangement links TRBV11-3 to TRBJ2-6; 9 nucleotides match TRBD1. The CDR3 contains 17 residues. The germline gives CDR1 SGHNT, CDR2 YENEEA. With V trimmed by 5 bases and J by 3 bases, 8 bases remained unmatched. CDR3 sequence: CASSAGTGLSGANVLTF. CDR3 nucleotide sequence: TGTGCCAGCAGCGCCGGGACAGGGCTCAGTGGGGCCAACGTCCTGACTTTC.

The table lists this clone with a count of one. The V gene is TRBV9, the J gene TRBJ1-6, with D possibly TRBD1 on 6 matching bases. V dropped 1 base and J dropped 9 bases, with 11 bases sitting between them. Germline V CDR1 and CDR2: SGDLS, YYNGEE. The CDR3 is 14 amino acids. The CDR3 protein is CASSVQGTFSPLHF. As DNA, the CDR3 is TGTGCCAGCAGCGTACAGGGGACCTTTTCACCCCTCCACTTT.

CDR3 residues: CAISGSTGVYGYTF. CDR3 DNA sequence: TGTGCCATCAGTGGTTCGACAGGGGTCTATGGCTACACCTTC. The rearrangement uses TRBV10-3 and TRBJ1-2, with 8 nucleotides matching TRBD1. This CDR3 contains 14 residues. With V trimmed by 4 bases and J by 4 bases, 5 bases remained unmatched. CDR1 and CDR2 from the germline V gene are ENHRY and SYGVKD.

The rearrangement uses TRBV5-1 and TRBJ1-2, with D perhaps matching TRBD1 (5 bases). Germline CDR1 reads SGHRS; CDR2 reads YFSETQ. The ends were cut back, 0 bases at V and 8 bases at J, with 17 bases in the middle. This CDR3 has 15 amino acids. The DNA for the CDR3 is TGCGCCAGCAGCTTGGAACGGCAGGGTCGTAAAGGCTACACCTTC. Translated: CASSLERQGRKGYTF.

V gene TRBV6-5 combines with J gene TRBJ2-7; TRBD1 aligns across 7 bases. The CDR3 is made up of 16 amino acids. The V gene end was trimmed by 0 bases and the J gene end by 6 bases; junction bases not matched to a gene: 11. CDR1 is MNHEY, CDR2 SVGAGI, per germline. The CDR3 here is CASSYSSADRAGEQYF. The CDR3 coding sequence is TGTGCCAGCAGTTACTCGAGTGCCGACAGGGCGGGCGAGCAGTACTTC.

This clone was seen just once. The gene calls are TRBV6-2 or TRBV6-3 and TRBJ1-5; TRBD1 aligns across 10 bases. The CDR3 contains 15 residues. With 4 bases clipped from V and 6 bases from J, the junction kept 6 bases outside the gene matches. Germline V gives CDR1 MNHEY, CDR2 SVGEGT. The CDR3 sequence: CASSSLGQGGQPQHF. The CDR3 DNA is TGTGCCAGCAGTTCCCTCGGACAGGGGGGTCAGCCCCAGCATTTT.

The rearrangement joins TRBV7-2 to TRBJ1-6; D perhaps matches TRBD1 (5 bases). With 2 bases removed from V and 8 bases from J, the gap between germline ends came to 13 bases. The CDR3 totals 15 residues. Germline CDR1 is SGHTA and CDR2 is FQGNSA. The CDR3 reads CASSLIGHTYSPLHF. The CDR3 DNA reads as TGTGCCAGCAGCTTAATAGGACACACTTATTCACCCCTCCACTTT.

The rearrangement joins TRBV10-3 to TRBJ2-7; TRBD2 matches at 13 bases. Germline loops: CDR1 ENHRY, CDR2 SYGVKD. With V trimmed by 6 bases and J by 2 bases, 4 bases remained unmatched. This CDR3 comprises 15 residues. The chain's CDR3 is CAIRSTSGGAYEQYF. The CDR3, as DNA: TGTGCCATCAGATCCACTAGCGGGGGGGCCTACGAGCAGTACTTC.

This rearrangement joins TRBV7-2 to TRBJ2-2; D unclear. The CDR3 consists of 12 residues. Per germline, CDR1 SGHTA and CDR2 FQGNSA. V was trimmed by 5 bases and J by 5 bases, leaving 6 bases between them. The CDR3 loop is CASSRYTGELFF. CDR3 DNA: TGTGCCAGCAGCCGCTATACCGGGGAGCTGTTTTTT.

The chain uses TRBV15 and TRBJ1-2; 8 bases match TRBD1. V dropped 5 bases and J dropped 8; count of bases not matched to a gene: 16. Germline V gives CDR1 LNHNV, CDR2 YYDKDF (reference sequence). The CDR3 runs 16 residues. The DNA for the CDR3 is TGTGCCACCAGCTCCCGTAAGACAGGGGACGTCCTGGGCTACACCTTC. It translates to CATSSRKTGDVLGYTF.

The chain employs TRBV13 and TRBJ1-5; D ambiguous. The germline CDR1 and CDR2 sequences are PRHDT and FYEKMQ (reference sequence). V lost 1 base to trimming and J lost 7 bases, with 8 bases between them. The CDR3 is 13 amino acids. The CDR3 nucleotides are TGTGCCAGCAGCTTAGAAAGGAGGCAGCCCCAGCATTTT. Amino acid sequence: CASSLERRQPQHF.

V usage is TRBV5-6 and J usage is TRBJ1-6; 7 positions agree with TRBD1. Germline V gene sequence: CDR1 SGHDT, CDR2 YYEEEE. With V trimmed by 2 bases and J by 7 bases, 0 bases remained unmatched. The CDR3 runs to 13 residues. The CDR3 here is CASSFRGNSPLHF. The CDR3 nucleotides are TGTGCCAGCAGCTTCAGGGGGAATTCACCCCTCCACTTT.

This clone has a handful of counts. Because the CDR3's place on the DNA is in doubt, the DNA is left out and the CDR3 is given as listed by TCRdb. V usage is TRBV6-5 and J usage is TRBJ1-1; no DNA check was done on the table's D call, TRBD1. CDR1 and CDR2 (germline): MNHEY, SVGAGI. Ends included, the CDR3 has 13 residues. The CDR3 protein is CASSTSDRSEAFF.

V and J are TRBV6-5 and TRBJ2-3; 8 bases are shared with TRBD2. Per germline, CDR1 MNHEY and CDR2 SVGAGI. V was clipped by 6 bases and J by 11 bases; unmatched bases: 10. The CDR3 is 13 residues long. CDR3 nucleotide sequence: TGTGCCAGCAGCTACCAGCGGGAGATGAGGCAGTATTTT. Its translation: CASSYQREMRQYF.

A word on this clone: The sample has other DNA sequences that encode this CDR3 too. J is TRBJ2-2 and V is TRBV18; tentative D call: TRBD2 (5 bases). The CDR3 contains 14 residues. The V and J ends lost 3 bases and 5 bases respectively, with 10 bases between them. Germline V gene data show CDR1 as KGHSH and CDR2 as LQKENI. The CDR3 bases are TGTGCCAGCTCACCCCCAACGGGGACCGGGGAGCTGTTTTTT. Amino acid sequence: CASSPPTGTGELFF.

This clone was picked up one time. V usage is TRBV24-1 and J usage is TRBJ1-2; D is undetermined. Germline CDR1 reads KGHDR; CDR2 reads SFDVKD. The CDR3 totals 13 residues. V lost 1 base and J 4 bases, leaving 6 bases between the germline ends. The CDR3 sequence: CATSDFSGYGYTF. The CDR3 coding sequence is TGTGCCACCAGTGATTTTTCCGGCTATGGCTACACCTTC.